The TCR beta chain under discussion was sequenced for a study of T cell responses to AZD1222 COVID-19 vaccine. Overall study context: Second doses that came at about 4 or about 12 weeks were put together. Study-wide results and limits: Among those given AZD1222, only six were seropositive at baseline. Donors in the cohort were predominantly white British and more often female, and clonal diversity was possibly underestimated. Sampling that yielded the repertoires occurred only after the peak T cell response.

Germline lookup yields CDR1 LNHDA and CDR2 SQIVND (reference sequence). This CDR3 spans 16 amino acids. V dropped 6 bases and J dropped 2 bases, with 16 bases sitting between them. Concerning this clone itself: Its antigen is unknown.

Profiling relied on immunoSEQ multiplex PCR, and the TCRdb table lists in-frame clones only, not all of them. The sample contains roughly 97,000 clones, about 90% of which appear only once. The source of this sequence is an adult in good health. Sequencing used peripheral blood, obtained on day 0 of AZD1222 vaccination. The chain recombines TRBV19 with TRBJ2-2; D may be TRBD2 (5 bases). CDR3 DNA: TGTGCCAGTAGCAGTAGGAGGTTTTCTAACACCGGGGAGCTGTTTTTT. It translates to CASSSRRFSNTGELFF.